The 18 T cell receptor beta chains listed next were all sequenced from one sample in a study of blood T cell repertoires in COVID-19. Only in-frame clones appear in the TCRdb table, and some are missing; sequencing was by immunoSEQ multiplex PCR. Of around 100,000 clones listed, 70% to 90% were seen once; the top ten hold under 2%. The sample taken for sequencing was peripheral blood. Source of these receptors: a man older than 75 with acute or convalescent COVID-19.

This clone is a singleton in its sample. CDR3 nucleotides: TGTGCCAGCAGTTTACAGGGGGCCGGCAATTCACCCCTCCACTTT. This encodes CASSLQGAGNSPLHF. The chain carries TRBV6-5 and TRBJ1-6; TRBD1 agrees at 9 bases. Germline assignment: CDR1 MNHEY and CDR2 SVGAGI. The CDR3 runs to 15 residues. V dropped 4 bases and J dropped 7; count of bases not matched to a gene: 5.

V gene TRBV19 combines with J gene TRBJ1-5; 8 positions agree with TRBD1. The germline V gene encodes CDR1 LNHDA and CDR2 SQIVND (reference sequence). Unmatched junction bases numbered 4, after V lost 5 bases and J lost 4 bases. The CDR3 has 14 residues. This CDR3 reads CASSVTGENQPQHF. In nucleotides, the CDR3 is TGTGCCAGTAGTGTGACAGGGGAGAATCAGCCCCAGCATTTT.

This clone was found once. In nucleotides, the CDR3 is TGTGCCAGCAGTTCCTCCGGGACTATTGCCACAGATACGCAGTATTTT. It encodes CASSSSGTIATDTQYF. The genes are TRBV6-5 and TRBJ2-3, with 7 bases fitting TRBD2. CDR1 and CDR2 from the germline V gene are MNHEY and SVGAGI. The length of the CDR3 is 16 residues. V shed 4 bases and J 2 bases; nucleotides not matched to a gene: 9.

This chain connects TRBV7-3 to TRBJ1-1, with 7 bases that match TRBD1. CDR3 length: 15 residues. Germline CDR1 is SGHTA and CDR2 is FQGTGA. The ends lost 3 bases at V and 5 bases at J; junction bases unmatched: 9. Here the CDR3 reads CASSLLGQKGTEAFF. The CDR3 DNA reads TGTGCCAGCAGCTTGCTGGGACAGAAGGGGACTGAAGCTTTCTTT.

The chain has TRBV5-1 and TRBJ2-2; 11 nucleotides agree with TRBD2. Looked up from germline, CDR1 is SGHRS and CDR2 is YFSETQ. The ends lost 4 bases at V and 6 bases at J; junction bases unmatched: 8. The CDR3 runs to 16 residues. The CDR3 bases are TGCGCCAGCAGCGCGACTAGCGGGAATGTTGCCGGGGAGCTGTTTTTT. It translates to CASSATSGNVAGELFF.

This chain joins TRBV3-1 (or the pseudogene TRBV3-2) and TRBJ2-7; TRBD1 might be the D (5 bases). CDR3 length: 15 residues. The germline gives CDR1 LGHDT, CDR2 YNNKEL (reference sequence). V was trimmed by 0 bases and J by 3 bases, leaving 12 bases between them. The CDR3: CASSQDPSRDYEQYF. CDR3 coding DNA: TGTGCCAGCAGCCAAGATCCTTCCAGGGACTACGAGCAGTACTTC.

This clone came up once. This chain links TRBV7-8 with TRBJ2-7; 10 bases match TRBD2. The junction had 10 bases not matched to a gene; V was cut back by 5 bases and J by 6 bases. This CDR3 is 15 amino acids long. Germline V gene data show CDR1 as SGHVS and CDR2 as FQNEAQ. The DNA for the CDR3 is TGTGCCAGCAGCAAGGAACCGGGACTAGCGCGCGAGCAGTACTTC. Translated: CASSKEPGLAREQYF.

The J gene is TRBJ2-3, the V gene TRBV2, with TRBD1 as a possible D gene (5 bases). Germline V gives CDR1 SNHLY, CDR2 FYNNEI. This CDR3 has 14 amino acids. V was shortened by 0 bases and J by 8 bases, with 12 bases between the two germline ends. CDR3 in amino acids: CASSEALQGGTQYF. The CDR3 coding sequence is TGTGCCAGCAGTGAAGCTCTCCAGGGCGGTACGCAGTATTTT.

The chain links TRBV6-6 to TRBJ2-5; TRBD2 might be the D (5 bases). This CDR3 is built from 14 residues. Germline values: CDR1 MNHNY, CDR2 SVGAGI (reference sequence). Between the trimmed V and J ends, which lost 0 bases and 7 bases, there was a span of 12 bases. CDR3 amino acids: CASSYSSEGGTQYF. CDR3 DNA: TGTGCCAGCAGTTACTCATCCGAAGGAGGGACCCAGTACTTC.

This clone was detected once. The chain links TRBV27 to TRBJ2-5; D gene unclear. Deletions cut 3 bases from V and 1 base from J, with 6 bases between. The CDR3 covers 13 residues. The germline V gene has CDR1 MNHEY and CDR2 SMNVEV (reference sequence). CDR3 coding DNA: TGTGCCAGCAGTTTCACACGCCAAGAGACCCAGTACTTC. Translated: CASSFTRQETQYF.

This clone has only a few counts. V gene TRBV18 combines with J gene TRBJ2-3; maybe TRBD1 (6 bases). The germline V gene encodes CDR1 KGHSH and CDR2 LQKENI. CDR3 length: 16 amino acids. V was trimmed by 4 bases and J by 2 bases, leaving 16 bases between them. The CDR3, as DNA: TGTGCCAGCTCACAGAACCGGGACACTCACACAGATACGCAGTATTTT. Residues: CASSQNRDTHTDTQYF.

This clone was seen just once. The J gene is TRBJ1-5, the V gene TRBV6-5; D is perhaps TRBD1 (6 bases). The CDR3 has 14 residues. The V and J ends lost 7 bases and 7 bases respectively, with 17 bases between them. The germline gives CDR1 MNHEY, CDR2 SVGAGI. CDR3 protein: CASTTSQGHQPQHF. The CDR3 DNA reads as TGTGCCAGCACTACGAGCCAGGGGCACCAGCCCCAGCATTTT.

The J gene is TRBJ2-7, the V gene TRBV7-2, with 11 bases that match TRBD2. The CDR3 contains 18 residues. The V segment lost 1 base and the J segment 0 bases; nucleotides outside the gene matches: 8. Looked up from germline, CDR1 is SGHTA and CDR2 is FQGNSA. The CDR3 DNA follows: TGTGCCAGCAGCTTAGTTTCGGGACTAGCGGTAGACTCCTACGAGCAGTACTTC. Amino acid sequence: CASSLVSGLAVDSYEQYF.

The chain is built from TRBV9 and TRBJ1-5; D remains unclear. The CDR3 totals 14 residues. Germline CDR1 SGDLS, CDR2 YYNGEE. Trimming removed 4 bases from V and 3 bases from J, with 11 bases in between. CDR3 nucleotides: TGTGCCAGCAGCCCTGGGCCCTACAATCAGCCCCAGCATTTT. Amino acids: CASSPGPYNQPQHF.

The sample holds one count of this clone. The chain combines TRBV5-4 with TRBJ2-1; D is possibly TRBD1 (5 bases). Between the trimmed V and J ends, which lost 3 bases and 9 bases, there was a span of 13 bases. This CDR3 is 13 amino acids long. Germline V gene data show CDR1 as SGHNT and CDR2 as YYREEE (reference sequence). The CDR3 is CASSWGPDGEQFF. The CDR3 coding sequence is TGTGCCAGCAGCTGGGGCCCAGATGGTGAGCAGTTCTTC.

The chain joins TRBV30 to TRBJ2-6; 7 nucleotides match TRBD1. CDR1 and CDR2 from the germline V gene are GTSNPN and SVGIG (reference sequence). The CDR3 loop spans 15 amino acids. After removal of 5 bases from V and 0 bases from J, the junction contained 4 bases not matched to a gene. The CDR3 protein is CAWGGQSSGANVLTF. CDR3 coding DNA: TGTGCCTGGGGGGGACAGAGCTCTGGGGCCAACGTCCTGACTTTC.

The chain has TRBV5-6 and TRBJ2-7; 10 bases map to TRBD2. V shed 3 bases and J 4 bases; nucleotides not matched to a gene: 4. The CDR3 covers 14 residues. The V gene's germline CDR1 is SGHDT and CDR2 YYEEEE. CDR3 amino acids: CASSSSGRGYEQYF. DNA for the CDR3: TGTGCCAGCAGCTCGAGCGGGAGGGGGTACGAGCAGTACTTC.

The V and J genes are TRBV14 and TRBJ2-1, with D tentatively TRBD2 (5 bases). The germline CDR1 and CDR2 sequences are SGHDN and FVKESK. V dropped 0 bases and J dropped 6 bases, with 9 bases sitting between them. CDR3 length: 14 amino acids. CDR3 sequence (DNA): TGTGCCAGCAGCCAAGAACTAACTAGCAATGAGCAGTTCTTC. Its protein is CASSQELTSNEQFF.